The 10 T cell receptor beta chains presented below share a single source sample, sequenced in a study of blood T cell repertoires in COVID-19. Libraries were prepared by immunoSEQ multiplex PCR; TCRdb keeps only in-frame clonotypes and omits some of them. In the table there are under 450,000 clones, around 91% of which are singletons. Sequenced: peripheral blood. These receptors all come from a woman between 35 and 50 years old with COVID-19, enrolled during active disease.

This sequence joins TRBV6-5 and TRBJ2-5; TRBD1 aligns across 7 bases. Per the germline V gene, CDR1 is MNHEY and CDR2 is SVGAGI. V lost 5 bases and J lost 4; bases outside the gene matches: 10. This CDR3 region has 15 residues. CDR3 region: CASSPRGSGGETQYF. The CDR3 DNA sequence: TGTGCCAGCAGTCCCAGGGGGTCTGGGGGAGAGACCCAGTACTTC.

This rearrangement joins TRBV6-1 to TRBJ2-1; 9 nucleotides agree with TRBD1. The trim removed 3 bases at V and 3 bases at J, leaving 0 bases unmatched. This CDR3 spans 14 amino acids. Germline V gives CDR1 MNHNS, CDR2 SASEGT. This chain's CDR3 is CASSETGGYNEQFF. For the CDR3, the DNA is TGTGCCAGCAGTGAGACAGGGGGCTACAATGAGCAGTTCTTC.

This clone appeared a single time. V gene TRBV6-5 combines with J gene TRBJ2-7, with D possibly being TRBD1 (5 bases). The germline V and J ends were trimmed by 6 bases and 5 bases, with 11 bases remaining between them. The V gene's germline CDR1 is MNHEY and CDR2 SVGAGI. CDR3 length: 12 residues. The CDR3 nucleotides are TGTGCCAGCAGCTCAGGGTTTCACGAGCAGTACTTC. It encodes CASSSGFHEQYF.

This clone is a singleton in its sample. The chain recombines TRBV6-2 or TRBV6-3 with TRBJ2-1; the match to TRBD2 covers 7 bases. V trimming: 5 bases; J trimming: 9 bases; junction bases outside the gene matches: 7. CDR3 length: 13 residues. Germline loops: CDR1 MNHEY, CDR2 SVGEGT. In DNA form, the CDR3 reads TGTGCCAGCAGTGGGATCGCGGGAGCTGAGCAGTTCTTC. Its protein product is CASSGIAGAEQFF.

Concerning this clone itself: In the same sample, other DNA sequences code for this CDR3. The genes are TRBV28 and TRBJ2-7, with 9 bases identical to TRBD1. Germline V gene sequence: CDR1 MDHEN, CDR2 SYDVKM. V was clipped by 5 bases and J by 3 bases; unmatched bases: 5. The CDR3 extends over 14 amino acids. The CDR3 DNA reads TGTGCCAGCAGTCTACAGGGGGCCCTCTACGAGCAGTACTTC. Residues: CASSLQGALYEQYF.

The chain carries TRBV6-2 or TRBV6-3 and TRBJ2-7, with D possibly being TRBD2 (7 bases). This CDR3 has 18 amino acids. Deletions cut 4 bases from V and 0 bases from J, with 22 bases between. Germline values: CDR1 MNHEY, CDR2 SVGEGT. The CDR3 protein is CASSSSGRGGPNSYEQYF. The CDR3 nucleotides read TGTGCCAGCAGTTCCTCAGGCCGCGGGGGCCCCAACTCCTACGAGCAGTACTTC.

Comments on this clone: Distinct nucleotide sequences in the sample also encode this CDR3. V is TRBV10-3 and J is TRBJ1-1, with D tentatively TRBD1 (5 bases). The germline V gene has CDR1 ENHRY and CDR2 SYGVKD. The CDR3 is 12 amino acids. Trimming took off 6 bases at V and 5 bases at J, with 10 bases between the two ends. The CDR3 reads CAISPGGTEAFF. The CDR3 bases are TGTGCCATCAGCCCCGGGGGGACTGAAGCTTTCTTT.

The chain employs TRBV19 and TRBJ1-4, with 9 bases fitting TRBD1. The germline gives CDR1 LNHDA, CDR2 SQIVND (reference sequence). V trimming: 5 bases; J trimming: 0 bases; junction bases outside the gene matches: 4. The CDR3 has 16 residues. CDR3 region: CASSLRTGATNEKLFF. DNA of the CDR3: TGTGCCAGTAGTCTAAGGACAGGGGCAACTAATGAAAAACTGTTTTTT.

The rearrangement links TRBV29-1 to TRBJ2-4; perhaps TRBD1 as D (6 bases). There are 11 residues in the CDR3. Germline V lookup: CDR1 SQVTM, CDR2 ANQGSEA. V was shortened by 6 bases and J by 10 bases, with 13 bases between the two germline ends. This chain's CDR3 is CSVRKGEIQYF. The CDR3 DNA is TGCAGCGTCCGAAAGGGGGAGATTCAGTACTTC. The whole variable domain, filled in from reference TRBV29-1 and TRBJ2-4, reads SAVISQKPSRDICQRGTSLTIQCQVDSQVTMMFWYRQQPGQSLTLIATANQGSEATYESGFVIDKFPISRPNLTFSTLTVSNMSPEDSSIYLCSVRKGEIQYFGAGTRLSVL.

This chain joins TRBV15 and TRBJ1-3; TRBD1 might be the D (6 bases). The germline V gene has CDR1 LNHNV and CDR2 YYDKDF (reference sequence). The CDR3 totals 17 residues. V was clipped by 1 base and J by 2 bases, with 15 bases between them. CDR3 nucleotide sequence: TGTGCCACCAGCAGAGCGACAGGAGGAAAAGCTGGAAACACCATATATTTT. Translation: CATSRATGGKAGNTIYF.